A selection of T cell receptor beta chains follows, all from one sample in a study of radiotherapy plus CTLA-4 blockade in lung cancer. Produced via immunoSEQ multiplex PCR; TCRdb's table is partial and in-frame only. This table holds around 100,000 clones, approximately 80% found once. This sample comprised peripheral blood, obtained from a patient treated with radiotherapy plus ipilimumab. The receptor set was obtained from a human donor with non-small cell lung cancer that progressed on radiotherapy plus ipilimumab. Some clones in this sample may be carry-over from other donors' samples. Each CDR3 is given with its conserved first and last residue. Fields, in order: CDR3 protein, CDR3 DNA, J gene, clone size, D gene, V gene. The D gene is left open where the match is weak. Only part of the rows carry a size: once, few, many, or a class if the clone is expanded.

cdr3_aa: CASAQGAGTEAFF; cdr3_nt: TGTGCTAGCGCACAGGGGGCTGGCACTGAAGCTTTCTTT; j_call: TRBJ1-1; clone_size: NA; d_call: TRBD1; v_call: TRBV7-7
cdr3_aa: CASTPNGPGYTF; cdr3_nt: TGTGCCTCAACCCCCAATGGGCCCGGCTACACCTTC; j_call: TRBJ1-2; clone_size: NA; d_call: NA; v_call: TRBV19
cdr3_aa: CASSPPAEPYEQYF; cdr3_nt: TGTGCCAGCTCACCACCGGCAGAACCTTACGAGCAGTACTTC; j_call: TRBJ2-7; clone_size: few; d_call: NA; v_call: TRBV18
cdr3_aa: CASSRSGTVMGEQYF; cdr3_nt: TGCGCCAGCAGCCGGTCCGGGACAGTGATGGGCGAGCAGTACTTC; j_call: TRBJ2-7; clone_size: NA; d_call: TRBD1; v_call: TRBV4-1
cdr3_aa: CAISEAWQGNTGELFF; cdr3_nt: TGTGCCATCAGTGAGGCTTGGCAGGGAAACACCGGGGAGCTGTTTTTT; j_call: TRBJ2-2; clone_size: NA; d_call: NA; v_call: TRBV10-3
cdr3_aa: CASSTDRGVYGYTF; cdr3_nt: TGTGCCAGCAGTACCGACAGGGGGGTCTATGGCTACACCTTC; j_call: TRBJ1-2; clone_size: NA; d_call: TRBD1; v_call: TRBV7-2
cdr3_aa: CASSLLGAETQYF; cdr3_nt: TGTGCCAGCAGCTTGCTGGGGGCAGAGACCCAGTACTTC; j_call: TRBJ2-5; clone_size: NA; d_call: NA; v_call: TRBV5-6
cdr3_aa: CSANVNYGYTF; cdr3_nt: TGCAGTGCTAACGTAAACTATGGCTACACCTTC; j_call: TRBJ1-2; clone_size: NA; d_call: NA; v_call: TRBV20-1
cdr3_aa: CASSTPGEIGQFF; cdr3_nt: TGTGCCAGCAGTACCCCGGGGGAAATTGGGCAGTTCTTC; j_call: TRBJ2-1; clone_size: NA; d_call: NA; v_call: TRBV2
cdr3_aa: CASSRGVVSDRVVEKLFF; cdr3_nt: TGTGCCAGCAGCCGAGGGGTAGTCTCCGACCGGGTAGTTGAAAAACTGTTTTTT; j_call: TRBJ1-4; clone_size: NA; d_call: NA; v_call: TRBV7-9
cdr3_aa: CASRRDRSPEKLFF; cdr3_nt: TGTGCCAGCAGACGGGACAGGAGTCCGGAAAAACTGTTTTTT; j_call: TRBJ1-4; clone_size: few; d_call: TRBD1; v_call: TRBV5-5
cdr3_aa: CASSSGGLSGYTF; cdr3_nt: TGCGCCAGCAGCTCCGGGGGCCTCAGTGGCTACACCTTC; j_call: TRBJ1-2; clone_size: NA; d_call: NA; v_call: TRBV5-1